One sample yielded the 13 T cell receptor beta chains listed below, sequenced in a study of T cells in Graves' hyperthyroidism and ophthalmopathy. The source material, RNA transcripts, was used to amplify TCR beta CDR3 regions. A set of HTBI primers served as the primers for a first-round RT-PCR of the TCR CDR3. TCRdb itself ran the multiplex PCR reads through MiXCR, one entry per CDR3 protein. The sample lists a few hundred thousand distinct CDR3 sequences, 14% occurring once. The sequencing sample was made of blood. The receptors derive from a woman in her thirties or forties with Graves' hyperthyroidism.

The sample holds a few counts of this clonotype. The chain joins TRBV7-9 to TRBJ1-4, with D possibly TRBD1 on 5 matching bases. The CDR3 is made up of 15 amino acids. The germline V gene has CDR1 SEHNR and CDR2 FQNEAQ (reference sequence). V gave up 7 bases and J gave up 3 bases, with 15 bases separating them. The CDR3 here is CASTFGQGPNEKLFF. CDR3 sequence (DNA): TGTGCCAGCACTTTTGGGCAGGGACCTAATGAAAAACTGTTTTTT.

This clonotype was recorded a few times. The J gene is TRBJ2-7, the V gene TRBV12-3 or TRBV12-4; TRBD2 aligns across 14 bases. CDR3 size: 16 residues. The V gene end was trimmed by 5 bases and the J gene end by 5 bases; junction bases not matched to a gene: 8. The CDR3 loop is CASSPRLAGGPNEQYF. CDR3 sequence (DNA): TGTGCCAGCAGTCCCCGACTAGCGGGAGGGCCGAACGAGCAGTACTTC.

The sample holds a few counts of this clonotype. The chain has TRBV27 and TRBJ2-1; TRBD2 aligns across 8 bases. Losses at the gene ends were 7 bases for V and 4 bases for J; bases not matched to a gene: 9. Germline V gives CDR1 MNHEY, CDR2 SMNVEV (reference sequence). This CDR3 has 15 amino acids. Here the CDR3 reads CASTVSGRGYNEQFF. DNA of the CDR3: TGTGCCAGCACCGTAAGCGGGAGAGGATACAATGAGCAGTTCTTC.

The chain links TRBV27 to TRBJ2-2, with 7 bases fitting TRBD2. This CDR3 spans 14 amino acids. Germline loops: CDR1 MNHEY, CDR2 SMNVEV (reference sequence). V gave up 0 bases and J gave up 8 bases; unmatched junction bases: 3. DNA for the CDR3: TGTGCCAGCAGTTTATCGGGGGGGATAGGGGAGCTGTTTTTT. As protein: CASSLSGGIGELFF.

The chain joins TRBV7-9 to TRBJ1-4; 8 bases are a match to TRBD1. Trimming removed 7 bases from V and 6 bases from J; junction bases left unmatched: 10. The CDR3 is made up of 15 amino acids. The V gene's germline CDR1 is SEHNR and CDR2 FQNEAQ (reference sequence). The CDR3 reads CASISLGTGYEKLFF. CDR3 DNA sequence: TGTGCCAGCATCTCTCTCGGGACAGGCTATGAAAAACTGTTTTTT. Filled out from reference TRBV7-9 and TRBJ1-4, the complete variable domain reads DTGVSQNPRHKITKRGQNVTFRCDPISEHNRLYWYRQTLGQGPEFLTYFQNEAQLEKSRLLSDRFSAERPKGSFSTLEIQRTEQGDSAMYLCASISLGTGYEKLFFGSGTQLSVL.

This clonotype has at least ten counts. The chain recombines TRBV6-1 with TRBJ2-2, with no clear D. CDR1 and CDR2 (germline): MNHNS, SASEGT. The CDR3 spans 15 residues. V lost 5 bases to trimming and J lost 1 base, with 11 bases between them. CDR3 amino acids: CASSPLSWNTGELFF. CDR3 nucleotide sequence: TGTGCCAGCAGTCCGCTTAGTTGGAACACCGGGGAGCTGTTTTTT.

The table lists this clonotype with many counts. DNA for the CDR3: TGTGCCAGCAGCTTCTCCGGGACTAGCGGGAAAAGCTCCTACAATGAGCAGTTCTTC. This translates into CASSFSGTSGKSSYNEQFF. The chain recombines TRBV7-2 with TRBJ2-1; 13 bases agree with TRBD2. The CDR3 covers 19 residues. Germline values: CDR1 SGHTA, CDR2 FQGNSA. V lost 3 bases, J lost 0 bases, and 8 bases stayed unmatched. Variable domain in full (rest from reference TRBV7-2 and TRBJ2-1): GAGVSQSPSNKVTEKGKDVELRCDPISGHTALYWYRQSLGQGLEFLIYFQGNSAPDKSGLPSDRFSAERTGGSVSTLTIQRTQQEDSAVYLCASSFSGTSGKSSYNEQFFGPGTRLTVL.

This clonotype was seen at least ten times. The chain couples TRBV7-2 to TRBJ2-3; a possible D gene is TRBD2 (6 bases). Germline values: CDR1 SGHTA, CDR2 FQGNSA. V lost 1 base, J lost 4 bases, and 15 bases lay in between. The CDR3 is made up of 16 amino acids. CDR3 sequence (DNA): TGTGCCAGCAGCTTAGTAATTAGCGGTTCGGCAGATACGCAGTATTTT. Translated: CASSLVISGSADTQYF.

This clonotype showed up many times. The J gene is TRBJ2-1, the V gene TRBV20-1; 8 nucleotides line up with TRBD1. The junction had 16 bases not matched to a gene; V was cut back by 2 bases and J by 7 bases. The CDR3 covers 17 residues. Germline V gene sequence: CDR1 DFQATT, CDR2 SNEGSKA (reference sequence). As DNA, the CDR3 is TGCAGTGCTAGACCAATTGGACAGGGCCATCCATTTAATGAGCAGTTCTTC. Residues: CSARPIGQGHPFNEQFF.

This clonotype came up many times. This sequence joins TRBV20-1 and TRBJ1-5; no definite D call. The CDR3 is 15 amino acids. Germline lookup yields CDR1 DFQATT and CDR2 SNEGSKA (reference sequence). V was shortened by 0 bases and J by 4 bases, with 13 bases between the two germline ends. The CDR3 is CSARDTRLGNQPQHF. The CDR3 DNA reads as TGCAGTGCTAGAGATACCAGGTTGGGTAATCAGCCCCAGCATTTT.

At least ten counts were recorded for this clonotype. The chain carries TRBV11-2 and TRBJ1-1; no firm D call. The CDR3 has 14 amino acids. V was cut by 5 bases and J by 5 bases, with 15 bases left in between. Germline assignment: CDR1 SGHAT and CDR2 FQNNGV. This CDR3 reads CASSRVQVPTEAFF. CDR3 nucleotides: TGTGCCAGCAGCCGAGTGCAGGTTCCAACTGAAGCTTTCTTT.

The chain combines TRBV4-1 with TRBJ1-1, with D possibly matching TRBD1 (6 bases). The CDR3 sequence is 12 residues long. The V and J ends lost 1 base and 12 bases respectively, with 12 bases between them. Per germline, CDR1 MGHRA and CDR2 YSYEKL. CDR3 sequence reads: CASSQASGVTFF. The CDR3 DNA sequence: TGCGCCAGCAGCCAAGCTTCAGGGGTAACTTTCTTT.

The rearrangement links TRBV5-1 to TRBJ2-6; TRBD1 matches at 7 bases. This CDR3 has 17 amino acids. Per the germline V gene, CDR1 is SGHRS and CDR2 is YFSETQ. V lost 4 bases to trimming and J lost 0 bases; unmatched junction nucleotides: 7. The DNA of the CDR3 is TGCGCCAGCAGCCTGGGACAGACTCTCTCTGGGGCCAACGTCCTGACTTTC. Translation gives CASSLGQTLSGANVLTF.